A selection of T cell receptor beta chains follows, all from one sample in a study of OX40 agonist ivuxolimab in advanced cancers. The table came from immunoSEQ multiplex PCR; TCRdb's copy has only in-frame clones and leaves some out. The sample has approximately 55,000 clones; roughly 90% are singletons. Sequenced here: CD4+ or CD8+ T cells sorted from blood, sampled in a trial of the OX40 agonist ivuxolimab. All receptors come from an adult with an advanced solid tumor such as melanoma, head and neck, liver or kidney cancer. Both conserved end residues are part of each CDR3. Each record gives: D gene, clone size, J gene, V gene, CDR3 protein, CDR3 DNA. A D gene is named only where the DNA matches it firmly. Clone size, where shown, is once, few, many, or a class for clones that have expanded.

TRBD1	.	TRBJ2-1	TRBV19	CASSYIGQGRTPRLLDEQFF	TGTGCCAGTAGTTACATCGGACAGGGTCGCACCCCACGACTCCTGGATGAGCAGTTCTTC
.	.	TRBJ1-3	TRBV15	CATSRGPGNTIYF	TGTGCCACCAGCAGGGGTCCCGGAAACACCATATATTTT
.	once	TRBJ1-3	TRBV9	CASSFSPGVSGNTIYF	TGTGCCAGCAGCTTTAGCCCAGGGGTCTCTGGAAACACCATATATTTT
.	few	TRBJ1-5	TRBV5-5	CASSLAHLKMTRDGQPQHF	TGTGCCAGCAGCTTGGCTCACTTAAAGATGACAAGAGACGGTCAGCCCCAGCATTTT
.	.	TRBJ1-4	TRBV6-5	CASSYWGDNEKLFF	TGTGCCAGCAGTTACTGGGGAGATAATGAAAAACTGTTTTTT
.	.	TRBJ1-3	TRBV15	CATSREAGGAHGNTIYF	TGTGCCACCAGCAGAGAAGCTGGGGGGGCGCACGGAAACACCATATATTTT
.	.	TRBJ2-7	TRBV4-1	CASRGTGSYEQYF	TGCGCCAGCAGAGGCACAGGCTCCTACGAGCAGTACTTC
.	.	TRBJ2-1	TRBV9	CASSVEVFRATNEQFF	TGTGCCAGCAGCGTAGAGGTTTTCCGGGCTACCAATGAGCAGTTCTTC
.	.	TRBJ2-3	TRBV7-6	CASSRRGGDTQYF	TGTGCCAGCAGCCGTAGGGGAGGAGATACGCAGTATTTT
TRBD1	.	TRBJ2-5	TRBV7-8	CASSLGQGRLETQYF	TGTGCCAGCAGCTTGGGACAGGGGAGGTTAGAGACCCAGTACTTC
.	.	TRBJ2-4	TRBV7-3	CASSLNLGTNQYF	TGTGCCAGCAGCTTAAACCTAGGAACGAATCAGTACTTC
.	.	TRBJ2-5	TRBV5-1	CASSLSTSYQETQYF	TGCGCCAGCAGCTTGAGCACATCGTACCAAGAGACCCAGTACTTC
TRBD2	.	TRBJ2-1	TRBV28	CASSLPGTSGSLEQFF	TGTGCCAGCAGTTTACCCGGGACTAGCGGGAGTTTGGAGCAGTTCTTC
TRBD2	.	TRBJ2-1	TRBV10-2	CASSDLAGRYEQFF	TGCGCCAGCAGTGACTTAGCGGGAAGGTATGAGCAGTTCTTC
TRBD2	few	TRBJ2-1	TRBV28	CASTPLLAGSYNEQFF	TGTGCCAGCACCCCCCTCCTAGCGGGGTCCTACAATGAGCAGTTCTTC
TRBD2	.	TRBJ2-1	TRBV7-2	CASSKPSGRAYNEQFF	TGTGCCAGCAGTAAACCTAGCGGGAGGGCGTACAATGAGCAGTTCTTC
.	.	TRBJ2-6	TRBV15	CATSRETGGGSGANVLTF	TGTGCCACCAGCAGAGAGACCGGGGGCGGCTCTGGGGCCAACGTCCTGACTTTC
.	.	TRBJ1-1	TRBV5-5	CASSMYSGQLEAFF	TGTGCCAGCAGCATGTACTCAGGACAGCTAGAAGCTTTCTTT
.	.	TRBJ2-1	TRBV7-9	CASSPYNEQFF	TGTGCCAGCAGCCCTTACAATGAGCAGTTCTTC
TRBD2	once	TRBJ2-5	TRBV4-2	CASSQIWASGRNRETQYF	TGTGCCAGCAGCCAAATCTGGGCTAGCGGGAGGAATAGAGAGACCCAGTACTTC
.	.	TRBJ1-3	TRBV4-1	CASSTPVRTAGNTIYF	TGCGCCAGCAGCACGCCGGTAAGGACAGCGGGAAACACCATATATTTT
TRBD1	few	TRBJ1-2	TRBV18	CASSPQDRDGYTF	TGTGCCAGCTCACCACAGGACAGGGACGGCTACACCTTC
.	few	TRBJ1-6	TRBV9	CASSVDRPGAPLHF	TGTGCCAGCAGCGTAGACCGCCCCGGGGCACCCCTCCACTTT
.	.	TRBJ2-2	TRBV18	CASSLLAAPTGTGELFF	TGTGCCAGCTCACTATTAGCGGCACCAACGGGCACCGGGGAGCTGTTTTTT
TRBD1	.	TRBJ2-7	TRBV5-1	CASSLTGGNYEQYF	TGCGCCAGCAGCTTGACAGGGGGCAACTACGAGCAGTACTTC
TRBD2	.	TRBJ2-2	TRBV5-6	CASSGGTSGSKAGELFF	TGTGCCAGCAGCGGCGGGACTAGCGGGAGCAAGGCCGGGGAGCTGTTTTTT
TRBD1	.	TRBJ2-4	TRBV27	CASSSGGVKNIQYF	TGTGCCAGCAGTTCAGGGGGCGTCAAAAACATTCAGTACTTC
.	.	TRBJ2-5	TRBV4-2	CASSQAGTNHQETQYF	TGTGCCAGCAGCCAAGCCGGGACGAACCATCAAGAGACCCAGTACTTC
TRBD1	.	TRBJ2-2	TRBV27	CASRKQGAGTGELFF	TGTGCCAGCAGAAAACAGGGGGCGGGCACCGGGGAGCTGTTTTTT
.	.	TRBJ1-1	TRBV28	CASLVLGRNTEAFF	TGTGCCAGCCTCGTGCTAGGCAGGAACACTGAAGCTTTCTTT